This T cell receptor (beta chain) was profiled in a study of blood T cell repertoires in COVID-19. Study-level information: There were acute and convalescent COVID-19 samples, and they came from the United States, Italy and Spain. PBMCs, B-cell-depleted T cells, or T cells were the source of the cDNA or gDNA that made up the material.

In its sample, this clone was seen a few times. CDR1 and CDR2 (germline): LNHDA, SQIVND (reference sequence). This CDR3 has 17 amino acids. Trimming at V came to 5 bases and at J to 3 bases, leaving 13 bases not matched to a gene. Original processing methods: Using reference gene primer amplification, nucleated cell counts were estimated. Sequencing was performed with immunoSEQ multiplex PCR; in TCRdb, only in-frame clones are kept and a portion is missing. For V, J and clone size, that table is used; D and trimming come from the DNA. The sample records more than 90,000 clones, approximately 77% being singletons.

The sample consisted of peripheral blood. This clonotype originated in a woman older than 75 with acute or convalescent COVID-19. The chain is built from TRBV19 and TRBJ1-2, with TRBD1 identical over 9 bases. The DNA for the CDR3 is TGTGCCAGTAGTCCCACCTTTCGGACAGGGGACCACTATGGCTACACCTTC. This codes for CASSPTFRTGDHYGYTF. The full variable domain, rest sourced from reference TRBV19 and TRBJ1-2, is DGGITQSPKYLFRKEGQNVTLSCEQNLNHDAMYWYRQDPGQGLRLIYYSQIVNDFQKGDIAEGYSVSREKKESFPLTVTSAQKNPTAFYLCASSPTFRTGDHYGYTFGSGTRLTVV.